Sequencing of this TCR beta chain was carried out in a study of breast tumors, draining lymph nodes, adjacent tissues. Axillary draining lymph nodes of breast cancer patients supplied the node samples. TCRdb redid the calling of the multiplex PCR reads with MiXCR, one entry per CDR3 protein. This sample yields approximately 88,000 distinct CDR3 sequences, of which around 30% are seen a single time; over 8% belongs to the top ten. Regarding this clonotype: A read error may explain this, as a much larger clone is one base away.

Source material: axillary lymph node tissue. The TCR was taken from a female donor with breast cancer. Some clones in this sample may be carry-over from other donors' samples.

This CDR3 is CASSQRFPGDNSPLHF. The CDR3 DNA follows: TGTGCCAGCAGTCAACGGTTCCCGGGAGATAATTCACCCCTCCACTTT. This chain connects TRBV6-1 to TRBJ1-6; D unclear. The CDR3 runs to 16 residues. V lost 5 bases and J lost 5, with 16 bases in between. Germline CDR1 is MNHNS and CDR2 is SASEGT.